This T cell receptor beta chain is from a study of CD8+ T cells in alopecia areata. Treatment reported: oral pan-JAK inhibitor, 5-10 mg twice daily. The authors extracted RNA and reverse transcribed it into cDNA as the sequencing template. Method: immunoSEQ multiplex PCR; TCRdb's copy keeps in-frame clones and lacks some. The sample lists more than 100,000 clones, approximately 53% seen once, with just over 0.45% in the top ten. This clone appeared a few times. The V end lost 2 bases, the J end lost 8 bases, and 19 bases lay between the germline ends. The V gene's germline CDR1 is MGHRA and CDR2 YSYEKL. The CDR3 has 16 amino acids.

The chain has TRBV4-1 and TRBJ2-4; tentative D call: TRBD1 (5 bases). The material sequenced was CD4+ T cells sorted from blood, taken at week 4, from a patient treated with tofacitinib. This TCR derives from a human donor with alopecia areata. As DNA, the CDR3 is TGCGCCAGCAGCCAATGGGCTCGGCAGGGATCTCACATTCAGTACTTC. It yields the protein CASSQWARQGSHIQYF.